The entry below describes one T cell receptor (beta chain). Treatment given: some 20 received Ad26.COV2.S at low or high dose, single or two shots; 5 received placebo; per-sample allocation not given. Specimens were obtained on day 63 following the first vaccine or placebo injection. The entry originates in a study of Ad26.COV2.S vaccination and SARS-CoV-2 variants. Repertoires were generated with immunoSEQ multiplex PCR, while TCRdb's copy carries only in-frame clones and drops some. Here the sample spans a few hundred thousand clones, around four fifths being singletons. The V gene's germline CDR1 is SGHTA and CDR2 FQGTGA. The length of the CDR3 is 14 residues. Trimming removed 1 base at V and 5 bases at J, with 9 bases between.

Source: peripheral blood, taken in a trial of Ad26.COV2.S vaccine versus placebo. This sequence joins TRBV7-3 and TRBJ2-1; D not resolved. This receptor was taken from a person aged 18 to 59 who received the Ad26.COV2.S COVID-19 vaccine or a placebo. As DNA, the CDR3 is TGTGCCAGCAGCTTAAATGGAATGGACAATGAGCAGTTCTTC. It specifies CASSLNGMDNEQFF.